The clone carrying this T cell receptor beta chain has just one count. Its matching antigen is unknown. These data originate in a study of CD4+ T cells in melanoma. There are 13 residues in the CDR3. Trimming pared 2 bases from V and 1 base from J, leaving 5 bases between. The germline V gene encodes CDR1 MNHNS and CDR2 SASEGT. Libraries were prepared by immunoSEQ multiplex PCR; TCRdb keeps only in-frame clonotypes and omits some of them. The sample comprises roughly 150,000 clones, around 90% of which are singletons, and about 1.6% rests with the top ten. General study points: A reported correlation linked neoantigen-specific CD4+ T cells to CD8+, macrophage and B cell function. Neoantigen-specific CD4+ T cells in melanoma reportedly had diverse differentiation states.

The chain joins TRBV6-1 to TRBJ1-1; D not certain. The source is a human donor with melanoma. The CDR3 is CASSESRNTEAFF. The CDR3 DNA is TGTGCCAGCAGTGAATCTAGGAACACTGAAGCTTTCTTT.